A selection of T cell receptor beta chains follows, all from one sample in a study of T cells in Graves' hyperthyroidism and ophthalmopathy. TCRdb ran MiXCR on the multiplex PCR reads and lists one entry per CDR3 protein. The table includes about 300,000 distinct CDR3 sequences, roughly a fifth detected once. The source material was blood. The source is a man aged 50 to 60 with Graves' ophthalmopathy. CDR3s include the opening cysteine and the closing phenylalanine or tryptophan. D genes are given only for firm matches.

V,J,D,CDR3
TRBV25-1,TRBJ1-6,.,CASSEGEGLLPLHF
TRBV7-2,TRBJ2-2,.,CPSSLDGSINTGELFF
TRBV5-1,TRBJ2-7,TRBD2,CASGVTSGGRSPYEQYF
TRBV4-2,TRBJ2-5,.,CASSQGQYERETQYF
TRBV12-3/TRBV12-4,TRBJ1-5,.,CASRGGANSNQPQHF
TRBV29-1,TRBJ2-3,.,CSVDRSWGTTDTQYF
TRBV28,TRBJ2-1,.,CASSLGGTVYNEQFF
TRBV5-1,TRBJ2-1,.,CASSLNGGSYNEQFF
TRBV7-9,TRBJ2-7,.,CASSRGMDEQYF
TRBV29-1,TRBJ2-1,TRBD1,CSAHSDRGAQFF
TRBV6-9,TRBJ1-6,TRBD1,CASSYPPPGQGLSPLHF
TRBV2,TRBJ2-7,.,CASSGMAMGTDYEQYF
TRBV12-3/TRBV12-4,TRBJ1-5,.,CASRSQGLSQHF
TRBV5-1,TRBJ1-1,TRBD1,CASSSVAGTANTEAFF
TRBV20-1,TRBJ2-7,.,CSASRGLGAYEQYF
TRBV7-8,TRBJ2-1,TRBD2,CASSPHTSGGGGGEQFF
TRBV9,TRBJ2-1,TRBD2,CASSPSLAESSYNEQFF
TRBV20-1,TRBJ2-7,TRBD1,CSATGQGSYEQYF
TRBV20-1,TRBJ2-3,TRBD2,CSASSPPSGRADTQYF
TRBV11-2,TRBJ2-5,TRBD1,CASRGTGQETQYF
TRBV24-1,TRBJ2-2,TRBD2,CATSDPRIAGGTGELFF
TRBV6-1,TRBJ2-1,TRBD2,CASRLAGGLGAYNEQFF
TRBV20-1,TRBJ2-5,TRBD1,CSVEDRGWGETQYF
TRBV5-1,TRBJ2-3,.,CASSSAGYSTDTQYF